The 29 T cell receptor beta chains below come from one sample, sequenced in a study of identical twins. TCRdb fed the 5' RACE reads into MiXCR, producing one record per CDR3 protein. The data contain roughly 570,000 distinct CDR3 sequences, 9.5% to 10% of them singletons. The same sample was also used in a study of yellow fever vaccine responses in identical twins.

Sequenced material: PBMCs. The receptors were sampled from a woman aged 18-29 years in good health.

The chain combines TRBV4-1 with TRBJ2-1; the D gene is possibly TRBD2 (7 bases). CDR3 size: 15 residues. Trimming pared 1 base from V and 11 bases from J, leaving 18 bases between. Germline values: CDR1 MGHRA, CDR2 YSYEKL. Here the CDR3 reads CASSQVGGPGNQQFF. The CDR3 coding sequence is TGCGCCAGCAGCCAAGTGGGGGGGCCAGGAAATCAGCAGTTCTTC.

This clonotype was observed many times. V usage is TRBV12-3 or TRBV12-4 and J usage is TRBJ2-5; 14 nucleotides agree with TRBD2. V was clipped by 5 bases and J by 9 bases; unmatched bases: 5. The CDR3 covers 14 residues. The CDR3 region is CASSNGLAGGPQYF. For the CDR3, the DNA is TGTGCCAGCAGTAACGGACTAGCGGGGGGACCCCAGTACTTC.

There are a few counts of this clonotype. The rearrangement links TRBV19 to TRBJ2-3; 8 bases are shared with TRBD2. The CDR3 consists of 17 residues. V shed 5 bases and J 5 bases; nucleotides not matched to a gene: 15. The germline CDR1 and CDR2 sequences are LNHDA and SQIVND (reference sequence). The CDR3 coding sequence is TGTGCCAGTAGTTGGACTAGCAGGGGATATCGCCTAGATACGCAGTATTTT. It encodes CASSWTSRGYRLDTQYF. The entire variable domain, with the rest obtained from reference TRBV19 and TRBJ2-3, is as follows: DGGITQSPKYLFRKEGQNVTLSCEQNLNHDAMYWYRQDPGQGLRLIYYSQIVNDFQKGDIAEGYSVSREKKESFPLTVTSAQKNPTAFYLCASSWTSRGYRLDTQYFGPGTRLTVL.

This clonotype has only a few counts. This chain links TRBV29-1 with TRBJ2-5; 9 bases align to TRBD1. Trimming cost V 4 bases and J 4 bases; bases outside gene matches: 1. Germline lookup yields CDR1 SQVTM and CDR2 ANQGSEA. CDR3 length equals 12 residues. DNA for the CDR3: TGCAGCGTTGCGGACAGGGGAGAGACCCAGTACTTC. It encodes CSVADRGETQYF.

This clonotype has just a few counts. CDR3: CASSLSFGQASSYEQYF. In DNA form, the CDR3 reads TGTGCCAGCAGTTTATCTTTTGGACAGGCGAGCTCCTACGAGCAGTACTTC. The V call is TRBV28, the J call TRBJ2-7, with TRBD1 matching 7 bases. The CDR3 spans 17 residues. Trimming removed 1 base from V and 0 bases from J; junction bases left unmatched: 9. Germline CDR1 and CDR2: MDHEN and SYDVKM.

This sequence joins TRBV20-1 and TRBJ2-1, with 10 positions matching TRBD1. Germline-derived CDR1 and CDR2 are DFQATT and SNEGSKA (reference sequence). The CDR3 is 14 amino acids. Germline trimming cut 2 bases from V and 10 bases from J; bases unmatched to any gene: 8. The CDR3 nucleotides are TGCAGTGCTAGAAGGCCCGGGACAGGGGACGAGCAGTTCTTC. Translation: CSARRPGTGDEQFF.

Many counts were recorded for this clonotype. The V call is TRBV12-3 or TRBV12-4, the J call TRBJ2-2, with 7 bases identical to TRBD1. The CDR3 has 13 amino acids. The ends lost 5 bases at V and 6 bases at J; junction bases unmatched: 3. CDR3 loop: CASSNRGSGELFF. CDR3 in DNA: TGTGCCAGCAGTAACAGGGGTTCCGGGGAGCTGTTTTTT.

The CDR3 spells CASSPAGENTEAFF. The CDR3 DNA reads TGTGCCAGCTCACCCGCAGGGGAGAACACTGAAGCTTTCTTT. This chain joins TRBV18 and TRBJ1-1, with D possibly TRBD1 on 6 matching bases. CDR3 size: 14 residues. Germline V gives CDR1 KGHSH, CDR2 LQKENI. Trimming cost V 3 bases and J 1 base, with 9 bases left between them.

This clonotype appeared a few times. The chain uses TRBV7-8 and TRBJ2-1; D may be TRBD2 (7 bases). This CDR3 has 15 residues. The V and J ends lost 3 bases and 7 bases respectively, with 16 bases between them. Germline-derived CDR1 and CDR2 are SGHVS and FQNEAQ. The CDR3: CASSLWTGGQNEQFF. The CDR3 DNA is TGTGCCAGCAGCTTGTGGACGGGGGGCCAAAATGAGCAGTTCTTC.

This clonotype was recorded a few times. The chain uses TRBV3-1 and TRBJ1-1, with D possibly TRBD1 on 5 matching bases. V dropped 1 base and J dropped 7 bases, with 16 bases sitting between them. The CDR3 is 15 residues long. Germline CDR1 reads LGHDT; CDR2 reads YNNKEL (reference sequence). Here the CDR3 DNA reads TGTGCCAGCAGCCAAGGGATAGGACAACCGGGTGAAGCTTTCTTT. Translating it yields CASSQGIGQPGEAFF.

This clonotype was recorded many times. This chain connects TRBV6-5 to TRBJ1-1; no clear D gene. Germline V gene data show CDR1 as MNHEY and CDR2 as SVGAGI. The V end was cut by 0 bases, the J end by 8 bases, with 7 bases between. There are 12 residues in the CDR3. CDR3 in DNA: TGTGCCAGCAGTTACTCGAGGGAAGAAGCTTTCTTT. It encodes CASSYSREEAFF.

This clonotype has a handful of counts. The junction and the germline gene differ at one end; a read error may be behind it. This chain uses TRBV20-1 with TRBJ2-7; 9 bases are shared with TRBD2. The CDR3 is made up of 16 amino acids. Germline CDR1 is DFQATT and CDR2 is SNEGSKA (reference sequence). CDR3 sequence (DNA): TGCTGTGCCCAAGCTTATAGCGGGAGCTCTTCCTACGAGCAGTACTTC. It is translated as CCAQAYSGSSSYEQYF.

The sample holds a few counts of this clonotype. The rearrangement joins TRBV10-3 to TRBJ1-5, with TRBD1 identical over 10 bases. Per germline, CDR1 ENHRY and CDR2 SYGVKD. V was clipped by 2 bases and J by 6 bases; unmatched bases: 4. CDR3 length equals 15 residues. CDR3 DNA sequence: TGTGCCATCAGTGAGAGGACAGGGGGAGGTCAGCCCCAGCATTTT. Translating gives CAISERTGGGQPQHF.

This clonotype was seen many times. This chain connects TRBV5-1 to TRBJ2-1, with 9 positions matching TRBD2. This CDR3 spans 14 amino acids. The J segment lost 10 bases and the V segment lost 7 bases, leaving 12 bases of the junction unmatched. Looked up from germline, CDR1 is SGHRS and CDR2 is YFSETQ. The CDR3 reads CASRLPREGGEQFF. CDR3 DNA: TGCGCCAGCCGACTCCCGCGGGAGGGAGGAGAGCAGTTCTTC. The whole variable domain, filled in from reference TRBV5-1 and TRBJ2-1, reads KAGVTQTPRYLIKTRGQQVTLSCSPISGHRSVSWYQQTPGQGLQFLFEYFSETQRNKGNFPGRFSGRQFSNSRSEMNVSTLELGDSALYLCASRLPREGGEQFFGPGTRLTVL.

The rearrangement uses TRBV29-1 and TRBJ2-5, with 7 bases matching TRBD1. V shed 5 bases, J shed 4 bases, and the junction held 10 bases outside the gene matches. Germline CDR1 reads SQVTM; CDR2 reads ANQGSEA. The CDR3 is 14 residues long. The CDR3 DNA is TGCAGCGTTAAAAAAGGGGGCGCGGCAGAGACCCAGTACTTC. Translating it yields CSVKKGGAAETQYF.

This clonotype has just a few counts. The rearrangement links TRBV5-1 to TRBJ2-7; 7 bases line up with TRBD1. The CDR3 is 14 amino acids. From germline, CDR1 is SGHRS and CDR2 YFSETQ. Germline trimming cut 4 bases from V and 3 bases from J; bases unmatched to any gene: 7. The CDR3, as DNA: TGCGCCAGCAGCAAACCGGGACAGTTCTACGAGCAGTACTTC. Its translation is CASSKPGQFYEQYF.

This chain links TRBV6-4 with TRBJ1-1, with 8 nucleotides matching TRBD1. CDR1 is MRHNA, CDR2 SNTAGT, per germline. The CDR3 has 17 amino acids. The ends lost 1 base at V and 0 bases at J; junction bases unmatched: 7. CDR3 region: CASSDLTGASMNTEAFF. The CDR3 DNA sequence: TGTGCCAGCAGTGACTTGACAGGGGCCTCCATGAACACTGAAGCTTTCTTT.

This clonotype was observed a handful of times. The genes are TRBV13 and TRBJ2-5; 11 bases fit TRBD1. The CDR3 covers 15 residues. With 5 bases clipped from V and 0 bases from J, the junction kept 2 bases outside the gene matches. CDR1 is PRHDT and CDR2 is FYEKMQ in the germline V gene (reference sequence). The CDR3 sequence: CASSGQGAHQETQYF. The CDR3, as DNA: TGTGCCAGCAGCGGACAGGGGGCCCACCAAGAGACCCAGTACTTC.

This clonotype was seen just once. The V call is TRBV6-5, the J call TRBJ2-3; 8 nucleotides align to TRBD2. CDR1 MNHEY and CDR2 SVGAGI come from the germline V gene. J gave up 0 bases and V 0 bases, and 2 bases lay outside the gene matches. The length of the CDR3 is 16 residues. CDR3 sequence: CASSYSLAVSTDTQYF. The DNA for the CDR3 is TGTGCCAGCAGTTACTCACTAGCGGTGAGCACAGATACGCAGTATTTT.

This clonotype was counted many times. The chain has TRBV20-1 and TRBJ2-7; D gene unclear. Trimming pared 2 bases from V and 1 base from J, leaving 12 bases between. The CDR3 has 14 residues. Germline V CDR1 and CDR2: DFQATT, SNEGSKA (reference sequence). CDR3 region: CSARLLAGSYEQYF. CDR3 coding DNA: TGCAGTGCTAGACTTCTGGCAGGATCCTACGAGCAGTACTTC.

In this sample, this clonotype turned up many times. The chain links TRBV3-1 to TRBJ2-1, with TRBD2 as a possible D gene (5 bases). Germline values: CDR1 LGHDT, CDR2 YNNKEL (reference sequence). Trimming left V 0 bases short and J 10 bases short, with 16 bases between. This CDR3 is 15 amino acids long. The CDR3 DNA is TGTGCCAGCAGCCAAGAAACGCGGGTTAGGTGGGAGCAGTTCTTC. It translates to CASSQETRVRWEQFF.

This clonotype was counted at least ten times. The gene calls are TRBV5-1 and TRBJ1-1; 7 bases are a match to TRBD1. In germline, CDR1 is SGHRS, CDR2 YFSETQ. V shed 5 bases, J shed 4 bases, and the junction held 8 bases outside the gene matches. The CDR3 loop spans 14 amino acids. The CDR3 DNA is TGCGCCAGCAGATACGGACAGGAGATCACTGAAGCTTTCTTT. It codes for CASRYGQEITEAFF.

The chain combines TRBV20-1 with TRBJ1-2; D perhaps matches TRBD1 (5 bases). The CDR3 extends over 13 amino acids. The V end was cut by 6 bases, the J end by 2 bases, with 13 bases between. The germline CDR1 and CDR2 sequences are DFQATT and SNEGSKA (reference sequence). For the CDR3, the DNA is TGCAGTGCGGCCGGGACGGGGAACTATGGCTACACCTTC. Translated: CSAAGTGNYGYTF.

This clonotype was observed a handful of times. The chain is built from TRBV2 and TRBJ1-4; D call uncertain. Trimming removed 7 bases at V and 8 bases at J, with 8 bases between. This CDR3 region has 11 residues. Germline values: CDR1 SNHLY, CDR2 FYNNEI. The DNA of the CDR3 is TGTGCCAGCACCGAAAGGGAAAAACTGTTTTTT. Translation: CASTEREKLFF.

This clonotype was counted a few times. The chain uses TRBV18 and TRBJ2-5; D remains unclear. The V and J ends lost 2 bases and 2 bases respectively, with 9 bases between them. Germline assignment: CDR1 KGHSH and CDR2 LQKENI. CDR3 length: 14 amino acids. CDR3 coding DNA: TGTGCCAGCTCACCAGTGCCCGAACAAGAGACCCAGTACTTC. Residues: CASSPVPEQETQYF. Variable domain in full (rest from reference TRBV18 and TRBJ2-5): NAGVMQNPRHLVRRRGQEARLRCSPMKGHSHVYWYRQLPEEGLKFMVYLQKENIIDESGMPKERFSAEFPKEGPSILRIQQVVRGDSAAYFCASSPVPEQETQYFGPGTRLLVL.

The rearrangement uses TRBV20-1 and TRBJ2-3; 10 nucleotides line up with TRBD2. J was trimmed by 2 bases and V by 2 bases; bases with no gene match: 4. The CDR3 is 15 residues long. Germline CDR1 and CDR2: DFQATT and SNEGSKA (reference sequence). Here the CDR3 DNA reads TGCAGTGCTAGAAGGACTAGCGGCCTCACAGATACGCAGTATTTT. Translation gives CSARRTSGLTDTQYF.

This sequence joins TRBV29-1 and TRBJ1-1; the match to TRBD1 covers 8 bases. J lost 8 bases, V lost 7 bases, and 9 bases had no gene match. The CDR3 runs 12 residues. Germline V gene lookup returns CDR1 SQVTM and CDR2 ANQGSEA. CDR3 DNA sequence: TGCAGCGAGACCACAGGGGGGATAGAAGCTTTCTTT. It encodes CSETTGGIEAFF. Variable domain in full (rest from reference TRBV29-1 and TRBJ1-1): SAVISQKPSRDICQRGTSLTIQCQVDSQVTMMFWYRQQPGQSLTLIATANQGSEATYESGFVIDKFPISRPNLTFSTLTVSNMSPEDSSIYLCSETTGGIEAFFGQGTRLTVV.

The V and J genes are TRBV11-2 and TRBJ2-7; D remains ambiguous. The V and J ends lost 3 bases and 4 bases respectively, with 7 bases between them. Looked up from germline, CDR1 is SGHAT and CDR2 is FQNNGV. The CDR3 is 12 residues long. CDR3 DNA sequence: TGTGCCAGCAGCTTGGCGGAATACGAGCAGTACTTC. It encodes CASSLAEYEQYF. Filled out from reference TRBV11-2 and TRBJ2-7, the complete variable domain reads EAGVAQSPRYKIIEKRQSVAFWCNPISGHATLYWYQQILGQGPKLLIQFQNNGVVDDSQLPKDRFSAERLKGVDSTLKIQPAKLEDSAVYLCASSLAEYEQYFGPGTRLTVT.

Ten or more counts support this clonotype. This sequence joins TRBV3-1 and TRBJ2-7; 10 bases match TRBD2. CDR1 and CDR2 (germline): LGHDT, YNNKEL (reference sequence). The J segment lost 0 bases and the V segment lost 1 base, leaving 0 bases of the junction unmatched. The CDR3 spans 15 residues. In nucleotides, the CDR3 is TGTGCCAGCAGCCAAGGACTAGCGGGCTCCTACGAGCAGTACTTC. Protein product: CASSQGLAGSYEQYF.